This is a list of T cell receptor beta chains from one sample in a study of T cell responses to AZD1222 COVID-19 vaccine. Sequencing used immunoSEQ multiplex PCR; TCRdb keeps in-frame clones, though not all of them. The sample yields about 120,000 clones, 91% seen once. Sequencing was performed on peripheral blood, taken on day 0 of AZD1222 vaccination. These receptors originate from an adult in good health. Each CDR3 is given with its conserved first and last residue.

v_call	j_call	cdr3_length	cdr3_aa
TRBV18	TRBJ2-7	16	CASSPPGGGLHYEQYF
TRBV25-1	TRBJ1-1	17	CASSAADRGQGLTEAFF
TRBV30	TRBJ2-2	14	CACPGTYNTGELFF
TRBV2	TRBJ1-5	13	CASGRGANQPQHF
TRBV4-3	TRBJ2-3	17	CASSRLAGGAQGDTQYF
TRBV6-2/TRBV6-3	TRBJ2-5	12	CASSYSQETQYF
TRBV6-5	TRBJ2-7	14	CASTLREGGYEQYF
TRBV11-1	TRBJ2-1	15	CASSPRGDYYNEQFF
TRBV19	TRBJ1-6	14	CASSPTGVNSPLHF
TRBV7-9	TRBJ2-2	16	CASSYYVRGARGELFF
TRBV11-2	TRBJ2-5	13	CASSSSELLPINF
TRBV19	TRBJ2-1	14	CASSIGQSPNEQFF
TRBV28	TRBJ1-3	14	CASSLLGSGNTIYF
TRBV18	TRBJ1-2	15	CASSPPGQGYYGYTF
TRBV21-1	TRBJ2-2	16	CASSKPMAPNTGELFF
TRBV6-7	TRBJ1-1	16	CASSYSVLRKNTEAFF
TRBV4-1	TRBJ2-7	14	CASSPGTGRYEQYF
TRBV5-1	TRBJ2-3	15	CASSGGTEGSDTQYF
TRBV5-8	TRBJ1-2	16	CASSRMEGQASYGYTF
TRBV7-2	TRBJ1-1	14	CASSLGGTASRAFF
TRBV9	TRBJ2-5	14	CASSPRHTQETQYF
TRBV15	TRBJ2-3	15	CATAHRAYPTDTQYF
TRBV6-6	TRBJ1-2	17	CASSPSLGTGANYGYTF
TRBV3-1/TRBV3-2	TRBJ2-3	16	CASSHGRGASTDTQYF
TRBV12-3/TRBV12-4	TRBJ1-1	13	CASSPISRFEAFF
TRBV5-4	TRBJ1-6	17	CASSPAGTPSYNSPLHF
TRBV27	TRBJ1-1	13	CASSLKTGTEAFF
TRBV19	TRBJ2-1	15	CASSEKGLGGNEQFF
TRBV5-1	TRBJ2-7	15	CASSLVAALAYEQYF
TRBV24-1	TRBJ2-3	15	CATSRRGASTDTQYF
TRBV6-5	TRBJ2-7	15	CASSYRASGPYEQYF
TRBV11-2	TRBJ1-5	15	CASSLAQGWRQPQHF
TRBV24-1	TRBJ1-2	15	CATSDPGQGVYGYTF
TRBV6-5	TRBJ2-3	14	CASTLRTGGPTQYF
TRBV5-1	TRBJ2-2	16	CASSLEAGANTGELFF
TRBV20-1	TRBJ2-3	11	CSAPAGDTQYF
TRBV4-3	TRBJ1-3	15	CASSQERTAGNTIYF
TRBV7-9	TRBJ1-1	12	CASTGGHTEAFF
TRBV28	TRBJ1-3	16	CASSRSGPATGNTIYF
TRBV7-9	TRBJ1-3	18	CASSWRQGVGQLGNTIYF
TRBV4-3	TRBJ1-5	15	CASSQDSGIGQPQHF
TRBV6-4	TRBJ2-3	16	CASSDYPGGVTDTQYF
TRBV6-5	TRBJ1-1	13	CASSYITGTEAFF
TRBV6-5	TRBJ2-5	14	CASRLGGGWETQYF
TRBV3-1/TRBV3-2	TRBJ1-2	12	CASSQDYYGYTF
TRBV14	TRBJ1-1	14	CASSQVRMYTEAFF
TRBV5-1	TRBJ2-6	18	CASSLLSGTLSGANVLTF
TRBV9	TRBJ1-2	13	CASSTRDNHGYTF
TRBV28	TRBJ1-1	14	CASSLSRRSTEAFF
TRBV27	TRBJ2-1	16	CASSLLPSGGAREQFF
TRBV7-2	TRBJ2-5	12	CASSRRGETQYF
TRBV18	TRBJ2-5	14	CASSPPYREETQYF
TRBV6-5	TRBJ1-6	16	CASSYGQGIPNSPLHF
TRBV4-1	TRBJ2-7	15	CASSQGWDRGYEQYF
TRBV23-1	TRBJ2-5	13	CASTWGLQETQYF
TRBV6-1	TRBJ2-6	16	CASSDDRPLVANVLTF
TRBV7-9	TRBJ1-6	16	CASSPLTGAGNSPLHF